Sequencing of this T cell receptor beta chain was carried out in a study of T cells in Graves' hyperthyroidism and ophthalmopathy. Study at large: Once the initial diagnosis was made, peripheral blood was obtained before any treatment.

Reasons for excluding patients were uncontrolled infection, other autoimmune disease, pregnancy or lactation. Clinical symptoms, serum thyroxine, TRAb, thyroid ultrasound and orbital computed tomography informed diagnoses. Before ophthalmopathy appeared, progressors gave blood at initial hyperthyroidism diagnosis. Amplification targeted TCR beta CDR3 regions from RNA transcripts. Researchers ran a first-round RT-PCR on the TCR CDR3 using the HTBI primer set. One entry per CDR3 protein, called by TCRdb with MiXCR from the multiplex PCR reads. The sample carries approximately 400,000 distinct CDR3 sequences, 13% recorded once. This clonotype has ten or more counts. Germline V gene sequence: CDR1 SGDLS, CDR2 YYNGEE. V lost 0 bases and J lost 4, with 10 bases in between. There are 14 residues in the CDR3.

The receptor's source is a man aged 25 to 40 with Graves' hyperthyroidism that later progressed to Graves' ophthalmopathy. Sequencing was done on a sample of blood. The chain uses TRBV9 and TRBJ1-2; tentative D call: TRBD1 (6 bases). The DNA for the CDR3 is TGTGCCAGCAGCGTAGCAGGGGCCGTCTATGGCTACACCTTC. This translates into CASSVAGAVYGYTF.